The TCR beta chain under discussion was sequenced for a study of chemoradiotherapy in HPV16-positive cancers. Study at large: Candidate HPV-specific clones and shared TCR motifs came from a couple of HPV16-positive patients. The study, taken as a whole, reports: Functional assays defining HPV-specific T cells used only two HPV16-positive patients. Non-HPV-specific T cells did not expand in tumors during treatment, whereas candidate HPV-specific clones and E7-related motifs did.

Repertoires were sampled repeatedly during chemoradiotherapy. TCRdb's table, derived via immunoSEQ multiplex PCR, lists solely in-frame clones and lacks some. This sample carries 15,000 or so clones, approximately 70% of them seen once, and the ten largest clones take around 8%. The V end lost 8 bases, the J end lost 5 bases, and 14 bases lay between the germline ends. CDR1 and CDR2 (germline): SNHLY, FYNNEI. This CDR3 spans 13 amino acids. In the case of this clone: Its antigen is undetermined.

The receptor's source is a human donor with HPV-associated anogenital cancer. The chain joins TRBV2 to TRBJ2-3; D possibly corresponds to TRBD2 (6 bases). Sequenced here: tumor tissue, sampled from a patient who underwent chemoradiotherapy. The CDR3, as DNA: TGTGCCAGCGGGCGGGATAGTCAAGATACGCAGTATTTT. Protein: CASGRDSQDTQYF.